These T cell receptor beta chains were read from a single sample in a study of T cells in Graves' hyperthyroidism and ophthalmopathy. TCRdb analysed the multiplex PCR reads with MiXCR anew, one entry per CDR3 protein. The sample lists approximately 380,000 distinct CDR3 sequences; approximately 19% were seen once. The sequenced sample was blood. All receptors derive from a woman under 30 with Graves' hyperthyroidism. The CDR3 runs from the conserved cysteine through the conserved F or W. D genes are given only for firm matches. Only part of the rows carry a size: once, few, many, or a class if the clone is expanded.

v_gene	d_gene	abundance	j_gene	CDR3nt	CDR3aa
TRBV7-6	TRBD1	many	TRBJ2-7	TGTGCCAGCAGCCCAGGGACAGCCGCTAGAACCTACGAGCAGTACTTC	CASSPGTAARTYEQYF
TRBV7-8	TRBD1	-	TRBJ2-2	TGCGCCAGCAGCCGGTACCTTGGGACAGGGGGGGGCACCGGGGAGCTGTTTTTT	CASSRYLGTGGGTGELFF
TRBV5-8	-	few	TRBJ1-2	TGTGCCAGCAGCGGAGACAGGTTTCAAATTTATGGCTACACCTTC	CASSGDRFQIYGYTF
TRBV3-1	-	-	TRBJ1-1	TGTGCCAGCAGCCTCGGGACAAAGAACACTGAAGCTTGCTTT	CASSLGTKNTEACF
TRBV7-8	TRBD2	-	TRBJ2-7	TGTGCCAGCAGCGCCAGGCGGGGGGGGGCTACCTCCTACGAGCAGTACTTC	CASSARRGGATSYEQYF
TRBV15	-	many	TRBJ2-2	TGTGCCACCAGCAGAGACCGGGTGTTTCTCGTCGGGGAGCTGTTTTTT	CATSRDRVFLVGELFF
TRBV25-1	-	-	TRBJ1-1	TGTGCCAGCAGCGACCGAACAGGGAAAGCTTTCTTT	CASSDRTGKAFF
TRBV7-9	TRBD1	many	TRBJ2-7	TGTGCCAGCAGCTTCGGACAGGGGGCGGAAGAGCAGTACTTC	CASSFGQGAEEQYF
TRBV20-1	-	many	TRBJ1-2	TGCAGTGCTCACCCCGGGATCCTGAAACCAAATGGCTACACCTTC	CSAHPGILKPNGYTF
TRBV2	-	many	TRBJ1-5	TGTGCCAGCAAAGGGGGAGGGCAGCCCCAGCATTTT	CASKGGGQPQHF
TRBV2	-	many	TRBJ2-5	TGTGCCAGCAGTTCGAGCAGGGGCGGGGAGACCCAGTACTTC	CASSSSRGGETQYF
TRBV7-2	-	many	TRBJ1-5	TGTGCCAGCAGCTCCCGCAACAATCAGCCCCAGCATTTT	CASSSRNNQPQHF
TRBV7-9	TRBD1	few	TRBJ2-1	TGTGCCAGCAGACGAGCCGGACAGGGGAGACCCAATGAGCAGTTCTTC	CASRRAGQGRPNEQFF
TRBV2	-	-	TRBJ2-2	TGTGCCAGGGAGGGACAAAACACCGGGGAGCTGTTTTTT	CAREGQNTGELFF
TRBV10-3	-	many	TRBJ1-2	TGTGCCATCAGTGAGCCGCCCGTGGTCTATGGCTACACCTTC	CAISEPPVVYGYTF
TRBV27	-	many	TRBJ2-6	TGTGCCAGCAGTTTATCGGCCTCCCGCTATGGGGCCAACGTCCCGACTTTC	CASSLSASRYGANVPTF
TRBV12-3/TRBV12-4	TRBD1	-	TRBJ1-5	TGTGCCAGCAGTGGGACAGGGAGGTTAGGCAATCAGCCCCAGCATTTT	CASSGTGRLGNQPQHF